This TCR beta chain was recovered during a study of blood T cell repertoires in COVID-19. Study details: Sites in the United States, Italy and Spain provided acute and convalescent COVID-19 samples.

The germline V gene has CDR1 SGHTA and CDR2 FQGTGA. Trimming cost V 0 bases and J 4 bases, with 15 bases left between them. This CDR3 spans 16 amino acids. This clone occurred once. As processed by the authors: Estimation of nucleated cell counts relied on the amplification of reference gene primers. TCRdb keeps only in-frame clones here, not all; method: immunoSEQ multiplex PCR. The DNA gave D and trimming, while V, J and clone size come from that table. The profile shows about 21,000 clones, 83% of them singletons. Sequenced material: peripheral blood. The origin of this receptor is a human donor in a cohort sampled during active COVID-19. This chain connects TRBV7-3 to TRBJ1-1; D unclear. CDR3 DNA: TGTGCCAGCAGCTTAACGAGGTGGGCGGGAAGCACTGAAGCTTTCTTT. As protein: CASSLTRWAGSTEAFF.